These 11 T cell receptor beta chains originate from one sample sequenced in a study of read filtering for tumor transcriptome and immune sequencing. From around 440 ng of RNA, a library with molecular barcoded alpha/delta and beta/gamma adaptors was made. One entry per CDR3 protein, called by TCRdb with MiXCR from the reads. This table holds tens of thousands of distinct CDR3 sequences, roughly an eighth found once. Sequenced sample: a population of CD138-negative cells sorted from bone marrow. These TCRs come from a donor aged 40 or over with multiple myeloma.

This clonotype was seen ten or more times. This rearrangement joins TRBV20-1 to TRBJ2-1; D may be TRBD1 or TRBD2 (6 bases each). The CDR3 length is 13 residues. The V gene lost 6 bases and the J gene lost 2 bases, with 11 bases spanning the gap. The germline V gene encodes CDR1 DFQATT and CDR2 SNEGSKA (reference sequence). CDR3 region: CSARGTAYNEQFF. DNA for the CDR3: TGCAGTGCAAGGGGGACTGCCTACAATGAGCAGTTCTTC.

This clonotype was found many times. CDR3 sequence reads: CSLNKPPRGEQFF. The CDR3 coding sequence is TGCAGTCTAAACAAACCCCCAAGGGGTGAGCAGTTCTTC. The chain employs TRBV20-1 and TRBJ2-1, with D possibly TRBD1 on 5 matching bases. The CDR3 totals 13 residues. The V and J ends lost 8 bases and 9 bases respectively, with 20 bases between them. Per the germline V gene, CDR1 is DFQATT and CDR2 is SNEGSKA (reference sequence).

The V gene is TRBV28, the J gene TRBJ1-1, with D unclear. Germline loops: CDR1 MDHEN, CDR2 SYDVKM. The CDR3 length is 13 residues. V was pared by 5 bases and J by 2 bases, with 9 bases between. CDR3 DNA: TGTGCCAGCAGTATCAAGAGAAACACTGAAGCTTTCTTT. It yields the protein CASSIKRNTEAFF.

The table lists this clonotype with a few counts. CDR3 nucleotide sequence: TGTGCCATCAAGGCTACAAAAAGCACCGGGGAGCTGTTTTTT. Its translation is CAIKATKSTGELFF. The chain carries TRBV10-3 and TRBJ2-2, with D unclear. The CDR3 has 14 amino acids. With 7 bases removed from V and 4 bases from J, the gap between germline ends came to 13 bases. CDR1 and CDR2 from the germline V gene are ENHRY and SYGVKD.

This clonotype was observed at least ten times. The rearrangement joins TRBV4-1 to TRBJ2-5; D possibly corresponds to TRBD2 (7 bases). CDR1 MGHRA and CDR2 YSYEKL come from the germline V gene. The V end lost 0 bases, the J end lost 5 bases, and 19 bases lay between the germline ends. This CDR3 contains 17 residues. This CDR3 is CASSQDTEGGILETQYF. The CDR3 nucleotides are TGCGCCAGCAGCCAAGATACAGAGGGGGGGATCCTGGAGACCCAGTACTTC.

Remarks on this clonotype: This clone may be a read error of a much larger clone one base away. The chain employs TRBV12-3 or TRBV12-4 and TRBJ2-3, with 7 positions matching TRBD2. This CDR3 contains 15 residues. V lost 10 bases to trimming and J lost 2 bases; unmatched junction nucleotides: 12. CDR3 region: CANTPRGSTTDTQYF. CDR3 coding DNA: TGTGCCAACACCCCGCGGGGGTCAACCACAGATACGCAGTATTTT.

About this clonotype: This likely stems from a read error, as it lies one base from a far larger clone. DNA for the CDR3: TGTGCCAGCGGCCAACAGCGAAATCAGCCCCAGCATTTT. This codes for CASGQQRNQPQHF. The V call is TRBV12-3 or TRBV12-4, the J call TRBJ1-5; D is ambiguous. This CDR3 spans 13 amino acids. V was clipped by 8 bases and J by 4 bases, with 12 bases between them.

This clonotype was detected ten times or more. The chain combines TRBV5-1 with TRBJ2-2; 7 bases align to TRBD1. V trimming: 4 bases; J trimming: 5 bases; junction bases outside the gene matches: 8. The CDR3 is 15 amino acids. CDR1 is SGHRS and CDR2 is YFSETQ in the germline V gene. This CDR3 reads CASSRDSIRTGELFF. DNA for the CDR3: TGCGCCAGCAGCAGGGACAGCATTCGAACCGGGGAGCTGTTTTTT.

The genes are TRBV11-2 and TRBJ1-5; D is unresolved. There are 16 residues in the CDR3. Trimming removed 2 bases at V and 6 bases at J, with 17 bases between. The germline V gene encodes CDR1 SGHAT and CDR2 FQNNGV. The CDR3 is CASSLSVGRQSQPQHF. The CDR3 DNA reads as TGTGCCAGCAGCTTATCCGTAGGACGGCAGAGTCAGCCCCAGCATTTT. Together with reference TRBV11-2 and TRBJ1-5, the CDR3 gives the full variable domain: EAGVAQSPRYKIIEKRQSVAFWCNPISGHATLYWYQQILGQGPKLLIQFQNNGVVDDSQLPKDRFSAERLKGVDSTLKIQPAKLEDSAVYLCASSLSVGRQSQPQHFGDGTRLSIL.

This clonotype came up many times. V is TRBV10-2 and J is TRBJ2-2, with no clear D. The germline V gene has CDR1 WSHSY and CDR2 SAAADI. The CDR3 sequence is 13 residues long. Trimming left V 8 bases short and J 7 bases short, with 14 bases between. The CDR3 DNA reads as TGCGCCAGCGGCGGACCCCCAGGCGGGGAGCTGTTTTTT. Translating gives CASGGPPGGELFF.

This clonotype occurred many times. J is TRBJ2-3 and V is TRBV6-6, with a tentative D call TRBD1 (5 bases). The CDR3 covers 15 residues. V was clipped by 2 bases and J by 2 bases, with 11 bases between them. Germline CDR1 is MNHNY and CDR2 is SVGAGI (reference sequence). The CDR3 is CASSYPVRDTDTQYF. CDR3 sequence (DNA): TGTGCCAGCAGTTACCCGGTCAGGGACACAGATACGCAGTATTTT.